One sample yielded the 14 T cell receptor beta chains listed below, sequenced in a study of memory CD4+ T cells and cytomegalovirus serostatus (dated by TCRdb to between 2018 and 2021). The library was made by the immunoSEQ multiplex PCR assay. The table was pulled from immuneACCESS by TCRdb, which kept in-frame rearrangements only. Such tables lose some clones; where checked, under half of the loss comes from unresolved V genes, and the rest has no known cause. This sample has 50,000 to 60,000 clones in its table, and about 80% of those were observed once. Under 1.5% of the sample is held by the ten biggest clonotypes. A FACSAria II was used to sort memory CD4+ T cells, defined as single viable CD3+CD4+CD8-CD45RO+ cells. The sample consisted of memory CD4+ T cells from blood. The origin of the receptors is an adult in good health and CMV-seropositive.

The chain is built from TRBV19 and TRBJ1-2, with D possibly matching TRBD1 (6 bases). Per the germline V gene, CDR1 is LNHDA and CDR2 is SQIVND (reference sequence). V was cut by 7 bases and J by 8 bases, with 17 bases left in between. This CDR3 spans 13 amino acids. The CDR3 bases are TGTGCCAGTATAGGAGGGGGGTTCAGCGGCTACACCTTC. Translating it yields CASIGGGFSGYTF. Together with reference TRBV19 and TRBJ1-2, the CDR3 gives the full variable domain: DGGITQSPKYLFRKEGQNVTLSCEQNLNHDAMYWYRQDPGQGLRLIYYSQIVNDFQKGDIAEGYSVSREKKESFPLTVTSAQKNPTAFYLCASIGGGFSGYTFGSGTRLTVV.

CDR3 nucleotides: TGTGCCAGCAGGCCAGATAGCAATCAGCCCCAGCATTTT. Translating it yields CASRPDSNQPQHF. The chain uses TRBV6-6 and TRBJ1-5, with D unresolved. The V end was cut by 6 bases, the J end by 0 bases, with 6 bases between. Germline V CDR1 and CDR2: MNHNY, SVGAGI (reference sequence). The CDR3 is 13 residues long.

For the CDR3, the DNA is TGTGCCAGCAGCTTATCAGGGAGGAGGAGTGAAAAACTGTTTTTT. Translation: CASSLSGRRSEKLFF. V is TRBV11-2 and J is TRBJ1-4; TRBD1 might be the D (5 bases). The CDR3 length is 15 residues. Trimming stripped 2 bases from V and 7 bases from J, with 14 bases between. The germline V gene encodes CDR1 SGHAT and CDR2 FQNNGV.

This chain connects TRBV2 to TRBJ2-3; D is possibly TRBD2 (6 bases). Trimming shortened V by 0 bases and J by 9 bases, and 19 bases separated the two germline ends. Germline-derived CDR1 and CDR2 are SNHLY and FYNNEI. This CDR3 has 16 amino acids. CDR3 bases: TGTGCCAGCAGTGAAGCGCTTCGGGGGTCGACACAGACGCAGTATTTT. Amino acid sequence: CASSEALRGSTQTQYF.

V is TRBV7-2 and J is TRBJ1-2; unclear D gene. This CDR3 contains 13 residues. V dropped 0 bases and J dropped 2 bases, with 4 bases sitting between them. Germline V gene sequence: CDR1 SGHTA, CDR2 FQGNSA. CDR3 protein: CASSLAINYGYTF. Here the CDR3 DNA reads TGTGCCAGCAGCTTAGCTATAAACTATGGCTACACCTTC. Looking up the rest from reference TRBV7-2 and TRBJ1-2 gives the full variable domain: GAGVSQSPSNKVTEKGKDVELRCDPISGHTALYWYRQSLGQGLEFLIYFQGNSAPDKSGLPSDRFSAERTGGSVSTLTIQRTQQEDSAVYLCASSLAINYGYTFGSGTRLTVV.

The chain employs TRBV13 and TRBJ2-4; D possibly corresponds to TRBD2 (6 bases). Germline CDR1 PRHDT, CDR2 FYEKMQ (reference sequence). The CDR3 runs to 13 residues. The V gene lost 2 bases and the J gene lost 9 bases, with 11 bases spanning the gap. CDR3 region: CASSLRLVGIQYF. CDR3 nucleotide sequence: TGTGCCAGCAGCTTAAGACTAGTTGGCATTCAGTACTTC. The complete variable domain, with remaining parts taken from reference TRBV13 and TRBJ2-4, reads AAGVIQSPRHLIKEKRETATLKCYPIPRHDTVYWYQQGPGQDPQFLISFYEKMQSDKGSIPDRFSAQQFSDYHSELNMSSLELGDSALYFCASSLRLVGIQYFGAGTRLSVL.

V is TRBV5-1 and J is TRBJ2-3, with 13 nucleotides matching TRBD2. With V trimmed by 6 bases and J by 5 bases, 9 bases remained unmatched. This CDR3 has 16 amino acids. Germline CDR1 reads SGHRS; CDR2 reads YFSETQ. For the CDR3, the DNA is TGCGCCAGCACCTCCGTTGGGACTAGCGGGAAAGATACGCAGTATTTT. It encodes CASTSVGTSGKDTQYF. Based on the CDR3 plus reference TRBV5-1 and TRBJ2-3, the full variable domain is KAGVTQTPRYLIKTRGQQVTLSCSPISGHRSVSWYQQTPGQGLQFLFEYFSETQRNKGNFPGRFSGRQFSNSRSEMNVSTLELGDSALYLCASTSVGTSGKDTQYFGPGTRLTVL.

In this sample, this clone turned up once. DNA of the CDR3: TGTGCCAGTAGTAATGTGGCCCTTCAGCCCCAGCATTTT. Translation gives CASSNVALQPQHF. This chain joins TRBV19 and TRBJ1-5; D remains unclear. CDR1 is LNHDA and CDR2 is SQIVND in the germline V gene (reference sequence). Trimming stripped 4 bases from V and 6 bases from J, with 10 bases between. The CDR3 sequence is 13 residues long.

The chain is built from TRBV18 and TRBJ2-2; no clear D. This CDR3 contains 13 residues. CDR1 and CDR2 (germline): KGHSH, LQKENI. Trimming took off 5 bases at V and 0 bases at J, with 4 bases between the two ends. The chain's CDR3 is CASSASNTGELFF. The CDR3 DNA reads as TGTGCCAGCTCAGCTTCGAACACCGGGGAGCTGTTTTTT.

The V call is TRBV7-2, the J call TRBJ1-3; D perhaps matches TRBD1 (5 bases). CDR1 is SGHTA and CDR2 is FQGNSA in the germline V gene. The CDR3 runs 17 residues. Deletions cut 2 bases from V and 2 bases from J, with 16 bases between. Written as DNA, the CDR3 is TGTGCCAGCAGCTTACCCGCCGCAGGGAGAGCTGGAAACACCATATATTTT. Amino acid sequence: CASSLPAAGRAGNTIYF.

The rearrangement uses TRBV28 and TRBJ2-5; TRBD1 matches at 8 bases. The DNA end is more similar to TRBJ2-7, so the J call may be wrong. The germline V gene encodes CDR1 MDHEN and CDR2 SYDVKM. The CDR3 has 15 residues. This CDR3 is CASRGDRGQAYEQYF. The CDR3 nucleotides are TGTGCCAGCAGGGGCGATAGGGGACAGGCCTACGAGCAGTACTTC.

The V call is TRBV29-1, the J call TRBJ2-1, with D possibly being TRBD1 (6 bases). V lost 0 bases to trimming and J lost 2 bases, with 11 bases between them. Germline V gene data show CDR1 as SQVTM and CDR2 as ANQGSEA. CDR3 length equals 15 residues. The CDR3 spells CSVEETGLPYNEQFF. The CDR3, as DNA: TGCAGCGTTGAAGAAACAGGGTTGCCCTACAATGAGCAGTTCTTC.

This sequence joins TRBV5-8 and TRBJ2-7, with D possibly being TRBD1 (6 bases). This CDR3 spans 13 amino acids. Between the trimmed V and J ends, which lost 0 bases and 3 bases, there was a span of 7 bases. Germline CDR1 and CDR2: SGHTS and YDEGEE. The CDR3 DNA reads TGTGCCAGCAGCTTGGACAGGGACTACGAGCAGTACTTC. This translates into CASSLDRDYEQYF.

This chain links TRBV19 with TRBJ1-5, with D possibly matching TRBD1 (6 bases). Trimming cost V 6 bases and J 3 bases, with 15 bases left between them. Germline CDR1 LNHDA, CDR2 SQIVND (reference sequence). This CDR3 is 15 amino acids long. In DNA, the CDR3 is TGTGCCAGTAGGGGAGAGACAGGAACCAATCAGCCCCAGCATTTT. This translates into CASRGETGTNQPQHF.